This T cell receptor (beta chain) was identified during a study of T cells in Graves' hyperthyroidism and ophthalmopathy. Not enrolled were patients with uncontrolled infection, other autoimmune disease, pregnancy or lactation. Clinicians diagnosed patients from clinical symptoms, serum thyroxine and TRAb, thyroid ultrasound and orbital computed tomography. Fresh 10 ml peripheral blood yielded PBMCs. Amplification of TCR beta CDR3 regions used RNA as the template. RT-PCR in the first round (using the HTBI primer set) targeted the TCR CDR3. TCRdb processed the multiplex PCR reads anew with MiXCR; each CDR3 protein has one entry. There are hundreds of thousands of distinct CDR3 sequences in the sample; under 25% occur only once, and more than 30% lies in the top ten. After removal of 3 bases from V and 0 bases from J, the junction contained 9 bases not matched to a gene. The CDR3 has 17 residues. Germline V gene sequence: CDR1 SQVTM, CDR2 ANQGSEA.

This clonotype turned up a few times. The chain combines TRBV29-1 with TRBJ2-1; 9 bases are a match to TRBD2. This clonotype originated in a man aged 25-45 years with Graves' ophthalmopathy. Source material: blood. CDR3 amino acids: CSVDGLAGYSSYNEQFF. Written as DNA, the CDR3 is TGCAGCGTTGACGGGCTAGCGGGGTATAGCTCCTACAATGAGCAGTTCTTC.